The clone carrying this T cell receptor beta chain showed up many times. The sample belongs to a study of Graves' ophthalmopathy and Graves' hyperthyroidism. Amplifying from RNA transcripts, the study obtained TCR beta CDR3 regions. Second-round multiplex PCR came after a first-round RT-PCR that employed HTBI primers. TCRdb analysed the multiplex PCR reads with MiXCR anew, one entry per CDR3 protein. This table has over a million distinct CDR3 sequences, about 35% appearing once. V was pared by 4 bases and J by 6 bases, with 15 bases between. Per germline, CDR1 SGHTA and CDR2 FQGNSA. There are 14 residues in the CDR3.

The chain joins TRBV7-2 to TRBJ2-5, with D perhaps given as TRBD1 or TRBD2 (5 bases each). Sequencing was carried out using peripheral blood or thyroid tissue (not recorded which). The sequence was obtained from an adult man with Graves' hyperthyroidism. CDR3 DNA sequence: TGTGCCAGCAGCTCCATATCAGGGACGCAGACCCAGTACTTC. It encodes CASSSISGTQTQYF.